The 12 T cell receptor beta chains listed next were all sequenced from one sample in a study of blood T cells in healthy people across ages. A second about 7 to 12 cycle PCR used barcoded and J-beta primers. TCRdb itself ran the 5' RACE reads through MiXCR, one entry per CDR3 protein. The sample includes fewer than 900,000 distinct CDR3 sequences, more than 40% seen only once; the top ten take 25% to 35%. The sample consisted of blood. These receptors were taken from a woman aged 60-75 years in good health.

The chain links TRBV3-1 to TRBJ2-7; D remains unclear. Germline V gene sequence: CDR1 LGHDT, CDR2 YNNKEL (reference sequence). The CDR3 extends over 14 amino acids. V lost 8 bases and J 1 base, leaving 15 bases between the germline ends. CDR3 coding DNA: TGTGCCAGCGGGGTCGGCGGCAGATCCTACGAGCAGTACTTC. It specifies CASGVGGRSYEQYF.

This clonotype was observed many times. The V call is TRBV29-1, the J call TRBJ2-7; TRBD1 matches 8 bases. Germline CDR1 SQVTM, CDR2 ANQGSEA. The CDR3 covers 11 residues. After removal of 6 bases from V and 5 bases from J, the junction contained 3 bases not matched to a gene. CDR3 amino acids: CSVQTGDEQYF. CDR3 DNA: TGCAGCGTCCAGACAGGGGACGAGCAGTACTTC.

CDR3 DNA sequence: TGTGCCACCAGCAGAGAGGGACAGGGTGGCACTGAAGCTTTCTTT. This encodes CATSREGQGGTEAFF. V and J are TRBV15 and TRBJ1-1, with 9 bases fitting TRBD1. The CDR3 extends over 15 amino acids. Germline values: CDR1 LNHNV, CDR2 YYDKDF (reference sequence). V shed 0 bases and J 4 bases; nucleotides not matched to a gene: 3.

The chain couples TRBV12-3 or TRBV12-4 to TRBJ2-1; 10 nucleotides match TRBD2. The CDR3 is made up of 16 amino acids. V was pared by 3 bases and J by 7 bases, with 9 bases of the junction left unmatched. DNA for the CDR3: TGTGCCAGCAGTTTTTCCCTAGCGGGAGCTCAGAATGAGCAGTTCTTC. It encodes CASSFSLAGAQNEQFF.

Here the CDR3 reads CSAPPLGLGTDTQYF. In DNA form, the CDR3 reads TGCAGTGCCCCCCCACTGGGGCTAGGCACAGATACGCAGTATTTT. The chain joins TRBV20-1 to TRBJ2-3; possibly TRBD1 for D (5 bases). With 6 bases removed from V and 1 base from J, the gap between germline ends came to 17 bases. From germline, CDR1 is DFQATT and CDR2 SNEGSKA (reference sequence). CDR3 length: 15 residues.

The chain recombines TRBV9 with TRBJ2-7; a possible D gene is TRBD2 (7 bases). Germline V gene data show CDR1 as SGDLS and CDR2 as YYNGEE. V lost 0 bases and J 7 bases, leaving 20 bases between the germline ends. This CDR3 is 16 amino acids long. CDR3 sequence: CASSVDGGAAYNEQYF. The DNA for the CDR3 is TGTGCCAGCAGCGTAGATGGGGGGGCGGCCTACAATGAGCAGTACTTC. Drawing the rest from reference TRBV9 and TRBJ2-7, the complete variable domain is DSGVTQTPKHLITATGQRVTLRCSPRSGDLSVYWYQQSLDQGLQFLIQYYNGEERAKGNILERFSAQQFPDLHSELNLSSLELGDSALYFCASSVDGGAAYNEQYFGPGTRLTVT.

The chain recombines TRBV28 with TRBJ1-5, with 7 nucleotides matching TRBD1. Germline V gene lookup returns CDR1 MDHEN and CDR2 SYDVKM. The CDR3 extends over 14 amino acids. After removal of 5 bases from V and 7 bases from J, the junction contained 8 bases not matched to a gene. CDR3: CASSIPGQFQPQHF. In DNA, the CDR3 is TGTGCCAGCAGTATTCCGGGACAGTTCCAGCCCCAGCATTTT.

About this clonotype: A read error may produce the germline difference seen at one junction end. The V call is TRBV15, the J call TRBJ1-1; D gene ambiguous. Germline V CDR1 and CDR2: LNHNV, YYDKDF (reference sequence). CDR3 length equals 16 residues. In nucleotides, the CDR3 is TGTGCCACCAGCAGAGATAAACGGCCGATGAACACTGAAGCTTTTTTT. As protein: CATSRDKRPMNTEAFF.

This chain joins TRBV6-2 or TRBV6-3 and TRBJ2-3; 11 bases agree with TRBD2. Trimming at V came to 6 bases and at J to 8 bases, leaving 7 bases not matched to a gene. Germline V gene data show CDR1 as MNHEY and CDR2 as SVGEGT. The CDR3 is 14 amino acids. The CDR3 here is CASRPTSGSGTQYF. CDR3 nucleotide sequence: TGTGCCAGCAGGCCCACTAGCGGGAGCGGTACGCAGTATTTT.

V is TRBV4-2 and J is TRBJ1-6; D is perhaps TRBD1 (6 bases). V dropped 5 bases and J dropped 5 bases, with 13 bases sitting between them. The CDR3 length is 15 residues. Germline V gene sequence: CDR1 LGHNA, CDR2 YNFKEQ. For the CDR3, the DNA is TGTGCCAGCAGCTGGGGGGACACCAATAATTCACCCCTCCACTTT. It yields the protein CASSWGDTNNSPLHF.

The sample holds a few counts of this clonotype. The CDR3 bases are TGTGCCAGCAGGGTCCGGCTGTACCTAAGCTCCTACGAGCAGTACTTC. It codes for CASRVRLYLSSYEQYF. The V gene is TRBV27, the J gene TRBJ2-7; D not resolved. Between the trimmed V and J ends, which lost 6 bases and 0 bases, there was a span of 18 bases. CDR1 is MNHEY and CDR2 is SMNVEV in the germline V gene (reference sequence). CDR3 length: 16 amino acids.

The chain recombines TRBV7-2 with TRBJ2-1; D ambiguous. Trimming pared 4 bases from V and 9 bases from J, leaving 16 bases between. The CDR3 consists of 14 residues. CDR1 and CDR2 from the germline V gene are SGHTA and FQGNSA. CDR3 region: CASSSGFYYTEQFF. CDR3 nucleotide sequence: TGTGCCAGCAGCTCAGGCTTCTATTATACTGAGCAGTTCTTC.